This entry lists 21 T cell receptor beta chains sequenced from one sample in a study of tumor-infiltrating lymphocytes in primary liver carcinoma (dated by TCRdb to between 2016 and 2019). TRIzol reagent was used to extract blood RNA from unsorted whole blood, while the DNeasy Blood & Tissue kit provided the germline DNA. Sequencing used an Illumina HiSeq 2500. A constant-region primer and ProtoScript II reverse transcriptase were used to reverse-transcribe TCRbeta-specific cDNA from about 500 ng total RNA. TCRbeta libraries were built with three nested multiplex PCR rounds, a slightly modified ARM-PCR procedure. The first two PCR rounds used multiplex TRBV1-TRBV30 forward primers with a Cbeta reverse primer, each for approximately 11 cycles. The public reads were reanalyzed by TCRdb: fastp trimming at Q25, MiXCR alignment, in-frame beta chains only. Entries are consolidated by CDR3 protein sequence, retaining the most common genes and DNA. The sample table holds about 310,000 distinct CDR3 sequences, of which around three fifths were seen once. The top ten constitute approximately 17% of the sample.

Sequenced input: peripheral blood. These receptors were taken from a woman aged 30 to 39 with primary liver carcinoma and hepatitis B virus infection.

On this clonotype: The CDR3 end shows no conserved phenylalanine or tryptophan, and so a read error is likely. V usage is TRBV11-2 and J usage is TRBJ2-1; tentatively, D is TRBD1 (8 bases). Per the germline V gene, CDR1 is SGHAT and CDR2 is FQNNGV. The CDR3 consists of 15 residues. V lost 9 bases to trimming and J lost 5 bases, with 20 bases between them. The CDR3 loop is CARSPNRGGHNEQFC. The CDR3, as DNA: TGTGCCAGGAGCCCGAACAGGGGGGGGCACAATGAGCAGTTCTGC.

This clonotype appeared many times. This chain uses TRBV29-1 with TRBJ2-1, with TRBD2 matching 10 bases. This CDR3 region has 15 residues. Losses at the gene ends were 7 bases for V and 2 bases for J; bases not matched to a gene: 8. The germline V gene encodes CDR1 SQVTM and CDR2 ANQGSEA. CDR3 DNA sequence: TGCAGCGCTTGGGACCTAGCGGGAGCCTACAATGAGCAGTTCTTC. Protein product: CSAWDLAGAYNEQFF.

The rearrangement joins TRBV24-1 to TRBJ2-3; TRBD2 matches at 9 bases. The CDR3 is made up of 16 amino acids. V lost 3 bases, J lost 2 bases, and 5 bases stayed unmatched. Looked up from germline, CDR1 is KGHDR and CDR2 is SFDVKD. CDR3 in DNA: TGTGCCACCAGTGATCGAAGACTAGCGGACACAGATACGCAGTATTTT. Encoded protein: CATSDRRLADTDTQYF.

Concerning this clonotype itself: With a much larger clone just one base away, this may be a read error. The rearrangement uses TRBV29-1 and TRBJ2-3; no clear D gene. Between the trimmed V and J ends, which lost 5 bases and 3 bases, there was a span of 12 bases. From germline, CDR1 is SQVTM and CDR2 ANQGSEA. This CDR3 is built from 13 residues. This CDR3 is CSVKGPGTDTQYF. The CDR3, as DNA: TGCAGCGTTAAAGGACCGGGTACAGATACGCAGTATTTT.

This chain joins TRBV6-2 or TRBV6-3 and TRBJ2-4, with 7 bases aligning to TRBD1. The V gene end was trimmed by 7 bases and the J gene end by 0 bases; junction bases not matched to a gene: 9. CDR1 is MNHEY, CDR2 SVGEGT, per germline. The CDR3 runs 16 residues. The CDR3 region has the DNA TGTGCCAGCATGTACAGGGGCACCCTAGCCAAAAACATTCAGTACTTC. It is translated as CASMYRGTLAKNIQYF.

Of note for this clonotype: One end of the junction fails to match germline, which may point to a read error. The genes are TRBV12-3 or TRBV12-4 and TRBJ2-2; D is perhaps TRBD2 (5 bases). The CDR3 covers 15 residues. The CDR3 reads CASSLSVGSPGKLFF. Written as DNA, the CDR3 is TGTGCCAGCAGTTTATCAGTTGGGAGCCCCGGGAAGCTGTTTTTT.

In regard to this clonotype: The final CDR3 position lacks the conserved phenylalanine or tryptophan, pointing to a likely read error. The chain employs TRBV6-2 or TRBV6-3 and TRBJ2-7; perhaps D is TRBD1 or TRBD2 (5 bases each). This CDR3 is built from 13 residues. V lost 5 bases to trimming and J lost 4 bases, with 12 bases between them. CDR1 and CDR2 from the germline V gene are MNHEY and SVGEGT. The CDR3 here is CASSGGRVYEQYL. CDR3 coding DNA: TGTGCCAGCAGTGGGGGACGTGTTTACGAGCAGTACTTA.

This clonotype was picked up many times. The chain carries TRBV6-6 and TRBJ2-7; D is tentatively TRBD1 or TRBD2 (5 bases each). Germline V gene lookup returns CDR1 MNHNY and CDR2 SVGAGI (reference sequence). V dropped 6 bases and J dropped 4 bases, with 7 bases sitting between them. The CDR3 length is 11 residues. This CDR3 reads CASRGDYEQYF. CDR3 nucleotides: TGTGCCAGCAGGGGGGATTACGAGCAGTACTTC.

Turning to this clonotype: An end of the junction differs from the germline gene, which may be a read error. The gene calls are TRBV6-1 and TRBJ1-5, with D maybe TRBD1 (5 bases). In germline, CDR1 is MNHNS, CDR2 SASEGT. The CDR3 contains 13 residues. The CDR3 nucleotides are TGTACCAGCAGTGGGACGGACAATCAGCCCCAGCAATTT. Translation: CTSSGTDNQPQQF.

This clonotype occurred many times. The genes are TRBV12-3 or TRBV12-4 and TRBJ2-7; 8 nucleotides match TRBD2. There are 16 residues in the CDR3. The junction had 9 bases not matched to a gene; V was cut back by 5 bases and J by 0 bases. The CDR3 sequence is CASSVRAGVHSYEQYF. In DNA, the CDR3 is TGTGCCAGCAGTGTCAGAGCGGGAGTCCACTCCTACGAGCAGTACTTC.

V and J are TRBV28 and TRBJ2-2, with D possibly TRBD1 on 5 matching bases. The CDR3 totals 17 residues. The V gene lost 2 bases and the J gene lost 5 bases, with 18 bases spanning the gap. Germline V lookup: CDR1 MDHEN, CDR2 SYDVKM. The CDR3 DNA follows: TGTGCCAGCAGTTTACAGGGAACAGGCAGCCGAACCGGGGAGCTGTTTTTT. Its translation is CASSLQGTGSRTGELFF.

This clonotype was found a few times. The chain carries TRBV12-3 or TRBV12-4 and TRBJ2-2; the match to TRBD1 covers 9 bases. The V gene end was trimmed by 5 bases and the J gene end by 4 bases; junction bases not matched to a gene: 5. The CDR3 runs 15 residues. CDR3: CASSLRDRATGELFF. DNA of the CDR3: TGTGCCAGCAGTCTCCGGGACAGGGCCACCGGGGAGCTGTTTTTT.

This clonotype was seen a handful of times. The chain uses TRBV29-1 and TRBJ2-3; 14 nucleotides align to TRBD2. Germline CDR1 and CDR2: SQVTM and ANQGSEA. The CDR3 length is 16 residues. V was pared by 4 bases and J by 2 bases, with 5 bases of the junction left unmatched. CDR3 in DNA: TGCAGCGTTGGGGGACTAGCGGGGGTCTACACAGATACGCAGTATTTT. It codes for CSVGGLAGVYTDTQYF.

For the CDR3, the DNA is TGTGCCAGCAGCTTGGATATGGACAGTACCTACGAGCAGTACTTC. It is translated as CASSLDMDSTYEQYF. This sequence joins TRBV5-6 and TRBJ2-7; tentative D call: TRBD1 (6 bases). Germline lookup yields CDR1 SGHDT and CDR2 YYEEEE. The CDR3 has 15 amino acids. V dropped 0 bases and J dropped 2 bases, with 12 bases sitting between them.

This clonotype appeared once. The genes are TRBV7-9 and TRBJ1-2; D call uncertain. CDR1 is SEHNR and CDR2 is FQNEAQ in the germline V gene (reference sequence). This CDR3 is built from 14 residues. The ends were cut back, 3 bases at V and 8 bases at J, with 16 bases in the middle. The CDR3 loop is CASSLVASEGGYTF. Here the CDR3 DNA reads TGTGCCAGCAGCTTGGTCGCGTCCGAGGGCGGCTACACCTTC. Drawing the rest from reference TRBV7-9 and TRBJ1-2, the complete variable domain is DTGVSQNPRHKITKRGQNVTFRCDPISEHNRLYWYRQTLGQGPEFLTYFQNEAQLEKSRLLSDRFSAERPKGSFSTLEIQRTEQGDSAMYLCASSLVASEGGYTFGSGTRLTVV.

This clonotype was seen at least ten times. This chain joins TRBV4-2 and TRBJ1-5, with D uncertain. Per germline, CDR1 LGHNA and CDR2 YNFKEQ. The CDR3 length is 13 residues. Trimming removed 3 bases from V and 7 bases from J, with 10 bases in between. The CDR3 bases are TGTGCCAGCAGCCAGGTTGGTGGGCAGCCCCAGCATTTT. As protein: CASSQVGGQPQHF.

In the case of this clonotype: Because it lacks the conserved phenylalanine or tryptophan at the end, this CDR3 is likely a read error. V usage is TRBV11-2 and J usage is TRBJ2-1; 10 bases match TRBD2. CDR3 size: 16 residues. Germline CDR1 SGHAT, CDR2 FQNNGV. V trimming: 3 bases; J trimming: 1 base; junction bases outside the gene matches: 3. The CDR3 DNA is TGTGCCAGCAGCTTCGCTAGCGGGAGATCCTACAATGAGCAGTTCGTC. This sequence encodes CASSFASGRSYNEQFV.

J is TRBJ2-5 and V is TRBV7-8; unclear D gene. This CDR3 region has 14 residues. Trimming left V 5 bases short and J 1 base short, with 11 bases between. Germline V gives CDR1 SGHVS, CDR2 FQNEAQ. Here the CDR3 DNA reads TGTGCCAGCAGCCCCCAGCGTCGCCAAGAGACCCAGTACTTC. This sequence encodes CASSPQRRQETQYF.

As for this clonotype: A much larger clone sits a single nucleotide away, making a read error possible. The conserved final phenylalanine or tryptophan is absent from the CDR3, which likely points to a read error. The CDR3 nucleotides read TGTGCCACGCAACTGGGGGGTGACTACGAGCAGTACCTC. Translation: CATQLGGDYEQYL. The rearrangement uses TRBV6-2 or TRBV6-3 and TRBJ2-7, with a weak D call TRBD2 (6 bases). Germline V gene lookup returns CDR1 MNHEY and CDR2 SVGEGT. This CDR3 has 13 residues. Between the trimmed V and J ends, which lost 10 bases and 3 bases, there was a span of 16 bases.

This clonotype was observed a few times. The chain uses TRBV4-2 and TRBJ2-3, with TRBD2 matching over 15 bases. Germline CDR1 is LGHNA and CDR2 is YNFKEQ. This CDR3 contains 21 residues. J gave up 2 bases and V 1 base, and 13 bases lay outside the gene matches. The CDR3 DNA reads as TGTGCCAGCAGCCAAGGATCGGGACTAGCGGGAGGAGCGGGGGCCACAGATACGCAGTATTTT. Translation gives CASSQGSGLAGGAGATDTQYF.

The chain is built from TRBV6-2 or TRBV6-3 and TRBJ2-2, with D uncertain. The length of the CDR3 is 15 residues. Trimming removed 4 bases from V and 0 bases from J, with 9 bases in between. The germline V gene encodes CDR1 MNHEY and CDR2 SVGEGT. The CDR3 DNA is TGTGCCAGCAGTTTGAATACACCGAACACCGGGGAGCTGTTTTTT. Its translation is CASSLNTPNTGELFF.